This is a list of T cell receptor beta chains from one sample in a study of cytomegalovirus exposure and HLA in healthy donors. TCRdb's table, derived via immunoSEQ multiplex PCR, lists solely in-frame clones and lacks some. Of 90,000 to 120,000 clones listed, roughly 80% are singletons. Sequenced input: PBMCs. The receptors were gathered from a man aged 25-45 years in good health and CMV-seronegative. CDR3s include the opening cysteine and the closing phenylalanine or tryptophan. Fields, in order: CDR3 DNA, CDR3 protein, V gene, J gene, D gene, clone size. A D gene is named only where the DNA matches it firmly. Size is omitted from some rows. Given values are once, few, many or a class for expanded clones.

cdr3_nt: TGCAGCGTCCGGATGGGCGCCTTC
cdr3_aa: CSVRMGAF
v_call: TRBV29-1
j_call: TRBJ1-2
d_call: NA
clone_size: once

cdr3_nt: TGTGCCACCCAGGGGTTGGGGAAGCAGTACTTC
cdr3_aa: CATQGLGKQYF
v_call: TRBV10-3
j_call: TRBJ2-7
d_call: NA
clone_size: NA

cdr3_nt: TGCGCCAGCAGCCTGGGACAGAACTATGGCTACACCTTC
cdr3_aa: CASSLGQNYGYTF
v_call: TRBV4-1
j_call: TRBJ1-2
d_call: TRBD1
clone_size: NA

cdr3_nt: TGCGCCAGCAGCTTAGTAGCGGGGTACAATGAGCAGTTCTTC
cdr3_aa: CASSLVAGYNEQFF
v_call: TRBV5-1
j_call: TRBJ2-1
d_call: TRBD2
clone_size: NA

cdr3_nt: TGTGCCAGCAGCACAGAACCCCATAGCAATCAGCCCCAGCATTTT
cdr3_aa: CASSTEPHSNQPQHF
v_call: TRBV2
j_call: TRBJ1-5
d_call: NA
clone_size: once

cdr3_nt: TGTGCCAGCTCACCACCGGGGCAGGGTGCTTTATCGGAGCAGTACTTC
cdr3_aa: CASSPPGQGALSEQYF
v_call: TRBV18
j_call: TRBJ2-7
d_call: NA
clone_size: NA

cdr3_nt: TGCGCCAGCAGTGATGGTAGGGGGACTGAAGCTTTCTTT
cdr3_aa: CASSDGRGTEAFF
v_call: TRBV10-1
j_call: TRBJ1-1
d_call: NA
clone_size: NA

cdr3_nt: TGTGCCAGCAGCCAAGGAGGGAGCGGGACCTCTGGGGCCAACGTCCTGACTTTC
cdr3_aa: CASSQGGSGTSGANVLTF
v_call: TRBV14
j_call: TRBJ2-6
d_call: TRBD2
clone_size: few

cdr3_nt: TGTGCCAGCAGCCCACTAGCGGGGGTTTCCTACGAGCAGTACTTC
cdr3_aa: CASSPLAGVSYEQYF
v_call: TRBV6-1
j_call: TRBJ2-7
d_call: TRBD2
clone_size: few

cdr3_nt: TGTGCCAGCTCACCTGTAGGAGCTGAAGCTTTCTTT
cdr3_aa: CASSPVGAEAFF
v_call: TRBV18
j_call: TRBJ1-1
d_call: NA
clone_size: few

cdr3_nt: TGCAGCGTTACCAATACAGGGGGAGGTAATGAAAAACTGTTTTTT
cdr3_aa: CSVTNTGGGNEKLFF
v_call: TRBV29-1
j_call: TRBJ1-4
d_call: TRBD1
clone_size: NA

cdr3_nt: TGTGCCAGCACCTACGGACAGACACCTAACTATGGCTACACCTTC
cdr3_aa: CASTYGQTPNYGYTF
v_call: TRBV21-1
j_call: TRBJ1-2
d_call: NA
clone_size: NA

cdr3_nt: TGTGCCAGCACCACCGGGCGGACTTCCAAAAAGACCCCTGAAGCTTTCTTT
cdr3_aa: CASTTGRTSKKTPEAFF
v_call: TRBV14
j_call: TRBJ1-1
d_call: NA
clone_size: NA

cdr3_nt: TGTGCCAGCAGCTTGGCTTTCCCGGGGGAAAACACCATATATTTT
cdr3_aa: CASSLAFPGENTIYF
v_call: TRBV5-4
j_call: TRBJ1-3
d_call: NA
clone_size: once

cdr3_nt: TGTGCCAGCAGTCGCGGGACCACAGATACGCAGTATTTT
cdr3_aa: CASSRGTTDTQYF
v_call: TRBV6-5
j_call: TRBJ2-3
d_call: NA
clone_size: NA

cdr3_nt: TGTGCCAGCAGTTTATCCCCAGGGAACCTCGCCTACGAGCAGTACTTC
cdr3_aa: CASSLSPGNLAYEQYF
v_call: TRBV28
j_call: TRBJ2-7
d_call: NA
clone_size: few

cdr3_nt: TGTGCCAGCAGTCCGGACAGGAGGAACACCGGGGAGCTGTTTTTT
cdr3_aa: CASSPDRRNTGELFF
v_call: TRBV6-5
j_call: TRBJ2-2
d_call: TRBD1
clone_size: once

cdr3_nt: TGTGCCAGCAGGCGCCCCGACAGGGCTGGCGGGGAGCTGTTTTTT
cdr3_aa: CASRRPDRAGGELFF
v_call: TRBV7-8
j_call: TRBJ2-2
d_call: TRBD1
clone_size: NA

cdr3_nt: TGTGCCAGCAGTGAAGAACAGGGGTTGGGGGCTAATGAAAAACTGTTTTTT
cdr3_aa: CASSEEQGLGANEKLFF
v_call: TRBV2
j_call: TRBJ1-4
d_call: TRBD1
clone_size: NA

cdr3_nt: TGCGCCAGCAGCTGGGGGACTGCCAGCTCCTACAATGAGCAGTTCTTC
cdr3_aa: CASSWGTASSYNEQFF
v_call: TRBV5-1
j_call: TRBJ2-1
d_call: NA
clone_size: NA

cdr3_nt: TGTGCCAGCAGCATCGGCAGCGGGAGCACAGATACGCAGTATTTT
cdr3_aa: CASSIGSGSTDTQYF
v_call: TRBV21-1
j_call: TRBJ2-3
d_call: NA
clone_size: NA

cdr3_nt: TGTGCCAGCAGCCAGGGGTTCACCTACGAGCAGTACTTC
cdr3_aa: CASSQGFTYEQYF
v_call: TRBV7-9
j_call: TRBJ2-7
d_call: NA
clone_size: once

cdr3_nt: TGTGCCAGCAGTGACTCCAGTGGAGATACGCAGTATTTT
cdr3_aa: CASSDSSGDTQYF
v_call: TRBV6-4
j_call: TRBJ2-3
d_call: NA
clone_size: NA

cdr3_nt: TGTGCCAGCAGCCCCCGGGGGGGACACTATGGCTACACCTTC
cdr3_aa: CASSPRGGHYGYTF
v_call: TRBV7-8
j_call: TRBJ1-2
d_call: NA
clone_size: NA

cdr3_nt: TGTGCCAGCTCACCACCACAGGCCTACGAGCAGTACTTC
cdr3_aa: CASSPPQAYEQYF
v_call: TRBV18
j_call: TRBJ2-7
d_call: NA
clone_size: NA

cdr3_nt: TGTGCCAGCAGCTTTCTCTCCAGGACGGACTCGGAGCAGTTCTTC
cdr3_aa: CASSFLSRTDSEQFF
v_call: TRBV7-9
j_call: TRBJ2-1
d_call: NA
clone_size: NA

cdr3_nt: TGCGCCAGCAGCTTGGAAGGGGCGCGGAATCAGCCCCAGCATTTT
cdr3_aa: CASSLEGARNQPQHF
v_call: TRBV5-1
j_call: TRBJ1-5
d_call: NA
clone_size: NA